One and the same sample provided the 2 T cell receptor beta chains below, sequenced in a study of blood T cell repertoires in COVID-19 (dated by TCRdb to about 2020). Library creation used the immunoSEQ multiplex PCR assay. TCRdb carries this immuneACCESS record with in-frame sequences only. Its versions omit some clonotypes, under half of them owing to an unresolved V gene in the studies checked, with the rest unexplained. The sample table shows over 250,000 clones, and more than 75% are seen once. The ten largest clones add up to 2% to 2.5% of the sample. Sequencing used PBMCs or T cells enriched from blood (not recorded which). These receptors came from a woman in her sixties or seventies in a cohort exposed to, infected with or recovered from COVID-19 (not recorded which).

This CDR3 is CASSAGGQGAGNTIYF. The CDR3 coding sequence is TGTGCCAGCAGTGCGGGAGGACAGGGGGCTGGAAACACCATATATTTT. This rearrangement joins TRBV2 to TRBJ1-3, with 10 bases fitting TRBD1. The CDR3 is made up of 16 amino acids. With V trimmed by 4 bases and J by 2 bases, 5 bases remained unmatched. Germline V CDR1 and CDR2: SNHLY, FYNNEI. Complete variable domain (other parts from reference TRBV2 and TRBJ1-3): EPEVTQTPSHQVTQMGQEVILRCVPISNHLYFYWYRQILGQKVEFLVSFYNNEISEKSEIFDDQFSVERPDGSNFTLKIRSTKLEDSAMYFCASSAGGQGAGNTIYFGEGSWLTVV.

The CDR3, as DNA: TGTGCCAGCAGTGAGCCGGGACTAGCGGAGAATGAGCAGTTCTTC. Its translation is CASSEPGLAENEQFF. The V and J genes are TRBV7-8 and TRBJ2-1; 11 bases match TRBD2. Germline lookup yields CDR1 SGHVS and CDR2 FQNEAQ. V lost 6 bases and J lost 7; bases outside the gene matches: 8. This CDR3 comprises 15 residues.